The clone carrying this T cell receptor (beta chain) has at least ten counts. This sample's TCRbeta library carried unique molecular identifier barcodes. TCRdb reanalysed the PCR reads using MiXCR and keeps one entry per CDR3 protein. The sample includes 600,000 to 700,000 distinct CDR3 sequences, around a sixth seen only once; the top ten take 0.85% to 1.3%. The data stem from a study of T-cell reconstitution after alpha-beta-depleted transplantation in children. This clonotype was sampled from a human donor who donated a stem cell graft to a child with acute myeloid leukemia. Sequencing was performed on PBMCs from the stem cell graft donor, taken from the stem cell graft.

CDR3 nucleotide sequence: TGCAGTGCTCTCCCGGGGACAGGCAATCAGCCCCAGCATTTT. Translation: CSALPGTGNQPQHF. This chain connects TRBV20-1 to TRBJ1-5; 7 nucleotides line up with TRBD1. The V gene's germline CDR1 is DFQATT and CDR2 SNEGSKA (reference sequence). This CDR3 is built from 14 residues. Trimming removed 5 bases from V and 2 bases from J; junction bases left unmatched: 6.